Here is one TCR beta chain with its context. The sample carries other DNA sequences with the same CDR3. Assay used: immunoSEQ multiplex PCR; TCRdb lists only in-frame clones, some missing. The sample contains approximately 230,000 clones, approximately 84% of which appear only once. These data are taken from a study of blood T cell repertoires in COVID-19. Trimming stripped 4 bases from V and 0 bases from J, with 9 bases between. Germline V gene sequence: CDR1 LGHDT, CDR2 YNNKEL (reference sequence). The CDR3 consists of 15 residues. Sample: PBMCs or T cells enriched from blood (not recorded which). The chain joins TRBV3-1 (or the pseudogene TRBV3-2) to TRBJ1-4; a weak D match, TRBD1 (6 bases). This TCR derives from a middle-aged man who had recovered from COVID-19. The CDR3 region has the DNA TGTGCCAGCAGCCTGTGGACAGCAACTAATGAAAAACTGTTTTTT. Its translation is CASSLWTATNEKLFF.